This T cell receptor (beta chain) comes out of a study of blood T cells in healthy people across ages. Findings of the study overall: With age, beta diversity per million T cells declined roughly linearly, significantly by 35 to 40.

Alongside a J-beta primer mix, a sample-barcoded 5' primer served in a second PCR lasting 7 to 11 cycles. One entry per CDR3 protein, called by TCRdb with MiXCR from the 5' RACE reads. The table lists around 1.7 million distinct CDR3 sequences, roughly 27% of them singletons. With regard to this clonotype: Antigen unknown.

The CDR3 consists of 17 residues. Germline CDR1 SGHTA, CDR2 FQGNSA. The origin of this receptor is a woman in her thirties in good health. Sequenced material: blood. The chain combines TRBV7-2 with TRBJ2-7; 14 bases are a match to TRBD2. The J call is doubtful: the DNA matches TRBJ2-4 better. CDR3 sequence reads: CASSVGLAGGSKNIQYF. CDR3 sequence (DNA): TGTGCCAGCAGCGTAGGACTAGCGGGGGGTTCAAAAAACATTCAGTACTTC.